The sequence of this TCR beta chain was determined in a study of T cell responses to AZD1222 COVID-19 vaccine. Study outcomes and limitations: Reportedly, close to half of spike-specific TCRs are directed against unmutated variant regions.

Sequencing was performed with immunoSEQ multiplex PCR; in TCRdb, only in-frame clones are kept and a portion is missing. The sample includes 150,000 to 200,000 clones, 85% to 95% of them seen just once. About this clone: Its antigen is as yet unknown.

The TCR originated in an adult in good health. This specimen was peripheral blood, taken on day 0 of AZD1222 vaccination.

CDR3 nucleotides: TGTGCCAGCAGCCAGAGGGTGCTTTACGAGCAGTACTTC. Protein sequence: CASSQRVLYEQYF. V and J are TRBV6-5 and TRBJ2-7; weak D call: TRBD2 (5 bases). There are 13 residues in the CDR3. Germline V gene sequence: CDR1 MNHEY, CDR2 SVGAGI. Trimming removed 6 bases at V and 4 bases at J, with 13 bases between.